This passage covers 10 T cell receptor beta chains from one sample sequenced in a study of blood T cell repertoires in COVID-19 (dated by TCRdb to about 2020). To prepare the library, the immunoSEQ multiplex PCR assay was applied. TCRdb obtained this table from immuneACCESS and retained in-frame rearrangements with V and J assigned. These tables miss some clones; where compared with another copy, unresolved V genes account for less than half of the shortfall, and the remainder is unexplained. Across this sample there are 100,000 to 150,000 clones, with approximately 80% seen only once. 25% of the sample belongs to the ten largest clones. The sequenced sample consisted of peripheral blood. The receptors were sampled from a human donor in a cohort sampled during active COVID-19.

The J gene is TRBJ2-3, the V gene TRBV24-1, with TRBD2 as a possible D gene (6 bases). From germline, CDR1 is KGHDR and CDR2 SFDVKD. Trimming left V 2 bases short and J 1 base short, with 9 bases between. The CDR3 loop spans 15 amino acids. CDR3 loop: CATSDSERGTDTQYF. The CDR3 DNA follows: TGTGCCACCAGTGATTCAGAGCGGGGCACAGATACGCAGTATTTT.

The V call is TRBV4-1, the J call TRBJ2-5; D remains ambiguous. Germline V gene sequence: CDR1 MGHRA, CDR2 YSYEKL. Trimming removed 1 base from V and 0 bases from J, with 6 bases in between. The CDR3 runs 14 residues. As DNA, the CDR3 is TGCGCCAGCAGCCAAGGGGCTTACCAAGAGACCCAGTACTTC. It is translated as CASSQGAYQETQYF.

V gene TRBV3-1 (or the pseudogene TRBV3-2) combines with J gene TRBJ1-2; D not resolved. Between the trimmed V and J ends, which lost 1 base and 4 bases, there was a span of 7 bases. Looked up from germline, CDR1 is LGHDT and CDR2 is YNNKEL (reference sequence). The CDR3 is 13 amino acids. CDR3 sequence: CASSQGRGYGYTF. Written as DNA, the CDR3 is TGTGCCAGCAGCCAAGGGAGAGGCTATGGCTACACCTTC.

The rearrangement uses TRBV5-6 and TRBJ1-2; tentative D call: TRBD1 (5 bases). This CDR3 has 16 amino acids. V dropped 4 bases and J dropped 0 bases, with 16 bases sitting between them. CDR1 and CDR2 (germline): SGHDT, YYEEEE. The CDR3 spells CASSPVEGRSNYGYTF. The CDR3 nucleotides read TGTGCCAGCAGCCCCGTGGAGGGGAGATCTAACTATGGCTACACCTTC.

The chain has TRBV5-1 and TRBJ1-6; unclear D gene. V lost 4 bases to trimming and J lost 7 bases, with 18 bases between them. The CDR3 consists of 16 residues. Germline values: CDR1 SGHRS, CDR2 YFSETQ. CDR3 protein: CASSRGPRDQNSPLHF. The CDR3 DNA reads TGCGCCAGCAGCCGCGGGCCCCGAGATCAGAATTCACCCCTCCACTTT.

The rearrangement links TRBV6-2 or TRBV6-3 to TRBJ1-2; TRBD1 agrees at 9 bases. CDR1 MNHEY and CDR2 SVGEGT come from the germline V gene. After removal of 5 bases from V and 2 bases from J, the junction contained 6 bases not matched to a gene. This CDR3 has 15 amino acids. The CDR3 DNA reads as TGTGCCAGCAGTCCCTGGGGGACAGGGAACTATGGCTACACCTTC. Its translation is CASSPWGTGNYGYTF.

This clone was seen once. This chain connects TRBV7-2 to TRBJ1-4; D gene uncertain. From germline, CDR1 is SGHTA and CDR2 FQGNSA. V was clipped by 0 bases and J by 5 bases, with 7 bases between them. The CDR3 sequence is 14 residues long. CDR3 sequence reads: CASSLAIENEKLFF. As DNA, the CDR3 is TGTGCCAGCAGCTTAGCCATAGAGAATGAAAAACTGTTTTTT.

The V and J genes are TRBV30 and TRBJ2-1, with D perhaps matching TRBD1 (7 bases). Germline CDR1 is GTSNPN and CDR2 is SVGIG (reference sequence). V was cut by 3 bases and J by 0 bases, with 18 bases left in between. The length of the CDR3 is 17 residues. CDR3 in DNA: TGTGCCTGGAGGCGAGTTCAGGGGGGTAGCTCCTACAATGAGCAGTTCTTC. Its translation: CAWRRVQGGSSYNEQFF.

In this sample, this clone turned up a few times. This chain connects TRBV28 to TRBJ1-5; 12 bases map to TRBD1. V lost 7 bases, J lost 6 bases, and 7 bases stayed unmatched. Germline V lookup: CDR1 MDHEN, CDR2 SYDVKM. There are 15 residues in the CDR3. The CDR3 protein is CASTQGQGAGQPQHF. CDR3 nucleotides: TGTGCCAGCACCCAGGGACAGGGGGCAGGTCAGCCCCAGCATTTT.

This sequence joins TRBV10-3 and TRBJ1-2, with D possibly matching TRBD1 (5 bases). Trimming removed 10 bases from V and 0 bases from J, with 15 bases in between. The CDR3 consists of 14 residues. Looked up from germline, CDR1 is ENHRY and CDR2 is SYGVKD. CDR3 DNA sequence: TGTGCCACCCAACGCGGGGGAGCTAACTATGGCTACACCTTC. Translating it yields CATQRGGANYGYTF.